These 22 T cell receptor beta chains share one sample of origin, sequenced in a study of blood T cell repertoires in COVID-19. The assay was immunoSEQ multiplex PCR, and TCRdb's table has in-frame clones only and misses some. Here the sample spans 300,000 or so clones, 70% to 90% being singletons. The specimen was PBMCs or T cells enriched from blood (not recorded which). These receptors all come from a woman aged 25 to 39 who had recovered from COVID-19.

This chain uses TRBV5-1 with TRBJ1-1, with D possibly being TRBD1 (5 bases). Trimming removed 1 base from V and 5 bases from J, with 12 bases in between. The germline V gene encodes CDR1 SGHRS and CDR2 YFSETQ. The CDR3 is 14 residues long. The DNA of the CDR3 is TGCGCCAGCAGCTTGAGACCCCCAGGGACTGAAGCTTTCTTT. It translates to CASSLRPPGTEAFF. Full variable domain (rest looked up from reference TRBV5-1 and TRBJ1-1): KAGVTQTPRYLIKTRGQQVTLSCSPISGHRSVSWYQQTPGQGLQFLFEYFSETQRNKGNFPGRFSGRQFSNSRSEMNVSTLELGDSALYLCASSLRPPGTEAFFGQGTRLTVV.

V gene TRBV30 combines with J gene TRBJ1-4; D might be TRBD1 (6 bases). This CDR3 spans 16 amino acids. Germline V gene sequence: CDR1 GTSNPN, CDR2 SVGIG (reference sequence). V dropped 4 bases and J dropped 1 base, with 16 bases sitting between them. The CDR3, as DNA: TGTGCCTGGAACCGGGACATTGATCGAACTAATGAAAAACTGTTTTTT. Amino acids: CAWNRDIDRTNEKLFF.

V and J are TRBV6-5 and TRBJ2-2, with 7 bases lining up with TRBD1. The CDR3 runs to 16 residues. V gave up 0 bases and J gave up 1 base; unmatched junction bases: 2. Germline V lookup: CDR1 MNHEY, CDR2 SVGAGI. CDR3 residues: CASSYSGQKNTGELFF. DNA of the CDR3: TGTGCCAGCAGTTACTCGGGACAGAAGAACACCGGGGAGCTGTTTTTT.

This chain connects TRBV15 to TRBJ1-2; the D is unclear. V was pared by 8 bases and J by 2 bases, with 12 bases between. The germline CDR1 and CDR2 sequences are LNHNV and YYDKDF (reference sequence). The CDR3 has 13 amino acids. In nucleotides, the CDR3 is TGTGCCACCGGAACGACCGGGAACTATGGCTACACCTTC. Its translation: CATGTTGNYGYTF.

The chain links TRBV14 to TRBJ1-6; D possibly corresponds to TRBD1 (5 bases). Germline CDR1 SGHDN, CDR2 FVKESK. The ends were cut back, 3 bases at V and 8 bases at J, with 14 bases in the middle. This CDR3 has 15 residues. Here the CDR3 reads CASSQGQDPYSPLHF. The DNA for the CDR3 is TGTGCCAGCAGCCAGGGGCAGGACCCTTATTCACCCCTCCACTTT.

The chain employs TRBV27 and TRBJ2-7; 8 positions match TRBD1. Germline trimming cut 6 bases from V and 2 bases from J; bases unmatched to any gene: 6. This CDR3 comprises 14 residues. The germline V gene encodes CDR1 MNHEY and CDR2 SMNVEV (reference sequence). The CDR3 region is CASRKGQATYEQYF. DNA of the CDR3: TGTGCCAGCAGAAAGGGACAGGCCACCTACGAGCAGTACTTC.

This chain uses TRBV30 with TRBJ1-2; TRBD1 matches 7 bases. This CDR3 comprises 12 residues. Germline values: CDR1 GTSNPN, CDR2 SVGIG (reference sequence). J lost 8 bases, V lost 4 bases, and 7 bases had no gene match. CDR3 loop: CAWKEGALGYTF. CDR3 sequence (DNA): TGTGCCTGGAAGGAGGGGGCTTTAGGCTACACCTTC.

This clone came up once. The chain joins TRBV11-2 to TRBJ1-2; a possible D gene is TRBD1 (6 bases). Trimming cost V 4 bases and J 7 bases, with 16 bases left between them. Germline V gives CDR1 SGHAT, CDR2 FQNNGV. CDR3 size: 14 residues. The CDR3 is CASSSQGPGLGYTF. DNA of the CDR3: TGTGCCAGCAGCTCGCAGGGGCCCGGTCTTGGCTACACCTTC.

The chain is built from TRBV19 and TRBJ1-5; D unresolved. Trimming pared 6 bases from V and 4 bases from J, leaving 16 bases between. CDR3 length: 15 residues. CDR1 and CDR2 from the germline V gene are LNHDA and SQIVND (reference sequence). The CDR3 is CASRSGIRANQPQHF. The CDR3 DNA is TGTGCCAGTAGGAGCGGGATACGGGCAAATCAGCCCCAGCATTTT.

The V and J genes are TRBV27 and TRBJ1-5; D unresolved. This CDR3 is built from 15 residues. Germline lookup yields CDR1 MNHEY and CDR2 SMNVEV (reference sequence). V lost 0 bases and J lost 2, with 8 bases in between. CDR3 coding DNA: TGTGCCAGCAGTTTATCCTTGGGCGGCAATCAGCCCCAGCATTTT. This codes for CASSLSLGGNQPQHF.

The chain carries TRBV5-1 and TRBJ1-3, with D hard to call. Germline CDR1 and CDR2: SGHRS and YFSETQ. Trimming took 1 base from V and 0 from J, leaving 11 bases between them. There are 16 residues in the CDR3. The CDR3 sequence is CASSLSLRDSGNTIYF. The CDR3 bases are TGCGCCAGCAGCTTGTCCTTGAGAGACTCTGGAAACACCATATATTTT.

The chain is built from TRBV5-1 and TRBJ2-5, with D possibly TRBD2 on 7 matching bases. Germline loops: CDR1 SGHRS, CDR2 YFSETQ. There are 16 residues in the CDR3. The V end was cut by 2 bases, the J end by 4 bases, with 18 bases between. The CDR3 nucleotides read TGCGCCAGCAGCTTCGGCGCGGGGGCGGGGTCAGAGACCCAGTACTTC. It specifies CASSFGAGAGSETQYF.

The gene calls are TRBV29-1 and TRBJ1-2; D is uncertain. The V and J ends lost 3 bases and 4 bases respectively, with 9 bases between them. Looked up from germline, CDR1 is SQVTM and CDR2 is ANQGSEA. The CDR3 is 12 amino acids. The CDR3 DNA sequence: TGCAGCGTTGATCTCGGTTCCTATGGCTACACCTTC. Translation: CSVDLGSYGYTF.

This clone was seen only once. The rearrangement joins TRBV5-4 to TRBJ2-7; 9 positions agree with TRBD1. The germline gives CDR1 SGHNT, CDR2 YYREEE (reference sequence). CDR3 length equals 16 residues. The V segment lost 4 bases and the J segment 0 bases; nucleotides outside the gene matches: 8. CDR3 region: CASSVTGGKSSYEQYF. The CDR3 DNA sequence: TGTGCCAGCAGCGTAACAGGGGGCAAAAGCTCCTACGAGCAGTACTTC.

The rearrangement uses TRBV6-2 or TRBV6-3 and TRBJ2-2; no definite D call. CDR1 is MNHEY and CDR2 is SVGEGT in the germline V gene. The V and J ends lost 0 bases and 7 bases respectively, with 6 bases between them. This CDR3 region has 13 residues. The CDR3 loop is CASSYSGGGELFF. DNA of the CDR3: TGTGCCAGCAGTTACTCCGGCGGCGGGGAGCTGTTTTTT.

This clone was counted a single time. The chain is built from TRBV5-6 and TRBJ2-3; the match to TRBD2 covers 9 bases. Losses at the gene ends were 0 bases for V and 2 bases for J; bases not matched to a gene: 4. Germline V lookup: CDR1 SGHDT, CDR2 YYEEEE. The CDR3 is made up of 16 amino acids. DNA for the CDR3: TGTGCCAGCAGCTTGGAAGAGCGGGGGGCCACAGATACGCAGTATTTT. Its translation is CASSLEERGATDTQYF.

The J gene is TRBJ1-4, the V gene TRBV7-9; a weak D match, TRBD1 (6 bases). The length of the CDR3 is 18 residues. Germline values: CDR1 SEHNR, CDR2 FQNEAQ (reference sequence). V lost 5 bases and J lost 2, with 21 bases in between. The CDR3 DNA follows: TGTGCCAGCAGCCCCGGTTCGTGGGGGCGGAAGACTAATGAAAAACTGTTTTTT. This codes for CASSPGSWGRKTNEKLFF. Full variable domain (outside the CDR3, taken from reference TRBV7-9 and TRBJ1-4): DTGVSQNPRHKITKRGQNVTFRCDPISEHNRLYWYRQTLGQGPEFLTYFQNEAQLEKSRLLSDRFSAERPKGSFSTLEIQRTEQGDSAMYLCASSPGSWGRKTNEKLFFGSGTQLSVL.

The chain has TRBV10-3 and TRBJ2-7, with a possible D match to TRBD2 (6 bases). Trimming removed 9 bases at V and 7 bases at J, with 22 bases between. The CDR3 runs to 14 residues. Germline V lookup: CDR1 ENHRY, CDR2 SYGVKD. The CDR3 bases are TGTGCCATTGGCTGGGACTCCGCCGGGGGAGAGCAGTACTTC. As protein: CAIGWDSAGGEQYF.

The CDR3 DNA reads as TGCGCCAGCAGCCAGGGGACAGGGACGGCTGAGACCCAGTACTTC. Protein: CASSQGTGTAETQYF. V and J are TRBV4-3 and TRBJ2-5; 9 bases are a match to TRBD1. The CDR3 is 15 residues long. CDR1 is LGHNA and CDR2 is YSLEER in the germline V gene. V shed 3 bases, J shed 5 bases, and the junction held 7 bases outside the gene matches.

CDR3 DNA: TGCGCCAGCAGCCAAGTCGGGGGGGCGCTGTTCTTC. As protein: CASSQVGGALFF. This sequence joins TRBV4-1 and TRBJ2-1; 8 bases line up with TRBD2. The CDR3 is made up of 12 amino acids. The J segment lost 15 bases and the V segment lost 1 base, leaving 5 bases of the junction unmatched. Germline V gene lookup returns CDR1 MGHRA and CDR2 YSYEKL.

J is TRBJ1-2 and V is TRBV5-4; TRBD1 matches at 8 bases. This CDR3 contains 12 residues. Germline V CDR1 and CDR2: SGHNT, YYREEE (reference sequence). Germline trimming cut 6 bases from V and 8 bases from J; bases unmatched to any gene: 6. The CDR3 nucleotides are TGTGCCAGCACCGACAGGGGAGAGGGCTACACCTTC. It translates to CASTDRGEGYTF.

The chain recombines TRBV5-6 with TRBJ1-1; 10 nucleotides line up with TRBD1. CDR3 length equals 14 residues. The trim removed 0 bases at V and 7 bases at J, leaving 3 bases unmatched. Germline V gene lookup returns CDR1 SGHDT and CDR2 YYEEEE. CDR3 nucleotides: TGTGCCAGCAGCTTGGCGACAGGGGGCGTTGAAGCTTTCTTT. Translated: CASSLATGGVEAFF.